One T cell receptor (beta chain) is described in this entry. The antigen is undetermined. This sample was included in a study of T cell clones after liver transplantation. The overall study: TCRbeta sequencing after a pre-transplant mixed lymphocyte reaction identified graft-donor-reactive clones, later tracked in post-transplant blood. Three of eight recipients were HCV-positive; others had non-autoimmune, non-viral indications. Study results and limitations: A significant post-transplant drop in circulating graft-donor-reactive CD4 TCRbeta sequences occurred in most of the 8 subjects.

This CDR3 comprises 13 residues. Germline CDR1 and CDR2: MNHNS and SASEGT. J gave up 8 bases and V 3 bases, and 3 bases lay outside the gene matches. Produced via immunoSEQ multiplex PCR; TCRdb's table is partial and in-frame only. The sample shows some 12,000 clones, roughly 69% of them seen only once. The TCR sequence derives from a human patient who received a liver transplant. Some T cells may be provided by the graft donor. The chain is built from TRBV6-1 and TRBJ2-4, with 8 bases aligning to TRBD2. This sample comprised CD8+ T cells from blood, obtained at the 22-month timepoint. CDR3 in DNA: TGTGCCAGCAGTGACTCCGGGGGGGACATTCAGTACTTC. The encoded protein is CASSDSGGDIQYF.